This TCR beta chain was captured in a study of T cells in Graves' hyperthyroidism and ophthalmopathy. Germline assignment: CDR1 LNHNV and CDR2 YYDKDF (reference sequence). The CDR3 is 15 amino acids. About this clonotype itself: Sequence at one end of the junction differs from germline and may be a read error.

Amplified TCR beta CDR3 regions came from RNA transcripts. The primer set for the first-round RT-PCR of the TCR CDR3 was HTBI. TCRdb re-analysed the multiplex PCR reads in MiXCR, keeping a single row per CDR3 protein. The table has about 510,000 distinct CDR3 sequences, about 45% seen once. The specimen was peripheral blood or thyroid tissue (not recorded which). The rearrangement joins TRBV15 to TRBJ2-3, with a weak D call TRBD1 (6 bases). The receptor was derived from an adult woman with Graves' disease, either hyperthyroidism or ophthalmopathy (not recorded which). CDR3 protein: CTTSKSTGSTDTQYF. CDR3 bases: TGTACCACCAGCAAATCGACAGGAAGCACAGATACGCAGTATTTT.